A selection of T cell receptor beta chains follows, all from one sample in a study of cytomegalovirus exposure and HLA in healthy donors. The table came from immunoSEQ multiplex PCR; TCRdb's copy has only in-frame clones and leaves some out. The data contain 150,000 to 180,000 clones, about 68% of them singletons. Sequenced input: PBMCs. The receptor set was obtained from a man in his thirties or forties in good health and CMV-seronegative. Each CDR3 is given with its conserved first and last residue. Each record gives: CDR3 DNA, CDR3 protein, J gene, clone size, V gene, D gene. D genes are given only for firm matches. Clone size is not always given. Where it is, it says once, few, many or a class for expanded clones.

TGTGCCAGCAGCTTAGCCCCAGCAGGTGAGCAGTTCTTC | CASSLAPAGEQFF | TRBJ2-1 | NA | TRBV7-6 | NA
TGTGCCAGCAGTTTTATGGACAGGGAGGGTTCACCCCTCCACTTT | CASSFMDREGSPLHF | TRBJ1-6 | NA | TRBV28 | TRBD1
TGCAGCGTCGGTACAGGGGAGAGCTCCTACGAGCAGTACTTC | CSVGTGESSYEQYF | TRBJ2-7 | NA | TRBV29-1 | TRBD1
TGTGCCAGCAGCTCGGGGACTAGGAACACCGGGGAGCTGTTTTTT | CASSSGTRNTGELFF | TRBJ2-2 | NA | TRBV5-8 | TRBD2
TGTGCCAGCAGCAAACAGGGGGCAGCAGAAAAACTGTTTTTT | CASSKQGAAEKLFF | TRBJ1-4 | NA | TRBV6-1 | TRBD1
TGTGCCAGCAGCTTTTCTAGGAGCTCCTACAATGAGCAGTTCTTC | CASSFSRSSYNEQFF | TRBJ2-1 | NA | TRBV7-2 | NA
TGTGCCAGCAGTGAAGTGGGCGGGTCCTACGAGCAGTACTTC | CASSEVGGSYEQYF | TRBJ2-7 | NA | TRBV2 | NA
TGTGCCAGCAGCCCGAGGGGCGGGAGCTACGAGCAGTACTTC | CASSPRGGSYEQYF | TRBJ2-7 | NA | TRBV7-2 | TRBD2
TGTGCCAGCAGTTTCAGTGTGAACACTGAAGCTTTCTTT | CASSFSVNTEAFF | TRBJ1-1 | NA | TRBV28 | NA
TGTGCCAGCAGTCACGACAGGGATCGCAATCAGCCCCAGCATTTT | CASSHDRDRNQPQHF | TRBJ1-5 | NA | TRBV28 | TRBD1
TGTGCCAGCAGCCCTCGGACAGGGGAATATGCCTACGAGCAGTACTTC | CASSPRTGEYAYEQYF | TRBJ2-7 | NA | TRBV7-9 | TRBD1
TGTGCCAGCAGCTTAGAGCGCCCAGACCATTACGAGCAGTACTTC | CASSLERPDHYEQYF | TRBJ2-7 | NA | TRBV7-9 | NA
TGTGCCAGCAGCCAAGACTCGGGGTGGGAGACCCAGTACTTC | CASSQDSGWETQYF | TRBJ2-5 | NA | TRBV4-2 | NA
TGTGCCAGCAGCCCGAGAGGGCCAGATACGCAGTATTTT | CASSPRGPDTQYF | TRBJ2-3 | few | TRBV7-9 | NA
TGCGCCAGCAGCCAAGATCTCGGGTCTGTTGAAGCTTTCTTT | CASSQDLGSVEAFF | TRBJ1-1 | few | TRBV4-1 | NA
TGTGCCAGTACGACTAGCGCGGTTGGGAGCTCCTACAATGAGCAGTTCTTC | CASTTSAVGSSYNEQFF | TRBJ2-1 | NA | TRBV19 | TRBD2
TGTGCCAGCAGTTACTCGAACAGCCAAGAGACCCAGTACTTC | CASSYSNSQETQYF | TRBJ2-5 | NA | TRBV6-5 | NA
TGCGCCAGCAGCCAAGTTGGGGGGCAAGAGACCCAGTACTTC | CASSQVGGQETQYF | TRBJ2-5 | NA | TRBV4-3 | NA
TGTGCCAGCAGTTCGGAGGGTATCACTGAAGCTTTCTTT | CASSSEGITEAFF | TRBJ1-1 | NA | TRBV27 | NA
TGTGCCACCAGCAGAGCCCAAGGACAGGCCTCCTACGAGCAGTACTTC | CATSRAQGQASYEQYF | TRBJ2-7 | NA | TRBV15 | TRBD1
TGTGCCAGCAGTCAAGGGGGTTTTTACGAGCAGTACTTC | CASSQGGFYEQYF | TRBJ2-7 | NA | TRBV25-1 | NA
TGTGCCAGCAGCTTAATGGGGCAGGGATTCGGTGAGCAGTTCTTC | CASSLMGQGFGEQFF | TRBJ2-1 | NA | TRBV7-9 | NA
TGCGCCAGCAGCCAGGACAGGGACGTCTATGGCTACACCTTC | CASSQDRDVYGYTF | TRBJ1-2 | NA | TRBV4-3 | TRBD1
TGCGCCAGCAGCATCCGGACAGGGAACACTGAAGCTTTCTTT | CASSIRTGNTEAFF | TRBJ1-1 | NA | TRBV5-1 | TRBD1
TGTGCCAGCAGTGGAGGCGAGGCTGAAGCTTTCTTT | CASSGGEAEAFF | TRBJ1-1 | NA | TRBV28 | NA
TGTGCCAGCAGTTTAGTACAGTTAATTCACGAGCAGTACTTC | CASSLVQLIHEQYF | TRBJ2-7 | NA | TRBV28 | NA
TGTGCCAGCAGCCCGGGACTAGCGGGGAAGGGTGAGCAGTTCTTC | CASSPGLAGKGEQFF | TRBJ2-1 | NA | TRBV7-7 | TRBD2
TGCGCCAGCAGCTTGGCCGGAGGGGGCGCCGGAAACACCATATATTTT | CASSLAGGGAGNTIYF | TRBJ1-3 | NA | TRBV5-1 | TRBD1
TGCGCCAGCAGCACCGGGACTAGCGGAGCAAGGCGGTACTTC | CASSTGTSGARRYF | TRBJ2-7 | once | TRBV5-1 | TRBD2
TGTGCCAGCAGCTCCCCTGGGCGGGGGGAAGGCACAGATACGCAGTATTTT | CASSSPGRGEGTDTQYF | TRBJ2-3 | few | TRBV7-2 | TRBD2
TGCGCCAGCAGCCAAGGCCCGGACAGGGACTATGGCTACACCTTC | CASSQGPDRDYGYTF | TRBJ1-2 | NA | TRBV4-3 | TRBD1